The TCR beta chain under discussion was sequenced for a study of vaccination and CD4 T cells after COVID-19. Study overall: Participants received two doses of either BNT162b2 or mRNA-1273 vaccine.

Stated treatment: roughly ten-day PBMC culture with coronavirus spike peptide pools or control peptides (ViraFEST assay). From the unexposed donor, CD4+ T cells were collected ahead of the COVID-19 pandemic (2011-2018). Per well, around 2 million PBMCs were cultured in the presence of 9 to 10 IU/ml IL-2 and 8 to 10 ug/ml peptide pools. Sequencing of cultured CD4+ T cell DNA used the Oncomine TCR Beta short-read assay. Cultured CD4+ T cells were the source of extracted genomic DNA. TCRdb reanalysed the PCR reads using MiXCR and keeps one entry per CDR3 protein. The sample lists roughly 7,000 distinct CDR3 sequences; approximately 37% were seen once. The CDR3 extends over 15 amino acids. Trimming cost V 4 bases and J 7 bases; bases outside gene matches: 16. Germline assignment: CDR1 DFQATT and CDR2 SNEGSKA (reference sequence). Concerning this clonotype itself: The target antigen is unknown.

The TCR sequence derives from a human donor in good health. The chain joins TRBV20-1 to TRBJ2-7; 7 bases fit TRBD1. Sequences were obtained from CD4+ T cells from blood, cultured in vitro. In DNA, the CDR3 is TGCAGTGCTATGAAACAGGGGCCAGTAGGTTGGGAGCAGTACTTC. It translates to CSAMKQGPVGWEQYF.